These T cell receptor beta chains were read from a single sample in a study of graft-versus-host responses after intestinal transplantation. Sequencing was performed with immunoSEQ multiplex PCR; in TCRdb, only in-frame clones are kept and a portion is missing. The sample shows roughly 98,000 clones, approximately 95% of them seen only once. Antigen specificity for these receptors is unknown. The sequenced sample was unstimulated CD8+ T cells sorted from spleen or lymph node cells, obtained before transplant. These TCRs come from a human donor who was the organ donor for an intestinal transplant. The CDR3 runs from the conserved cysteine through the conserved F or W. Expanded clones are given a class, and other clones once, few, many or no size at all.

v_call	clone_size	cdr3_aa
TRBV27	NA	CASRLGWEGREQYF
TRBV27	NA	CASSLRGGYQETQYF
TRBV4-2	NA	CASSQPPGSGSRETQYF
TRBV10-2	NA	CASSELKGVVSGSETQYF
TRBV9	NA	CASSPGGVGDTQYF
TRBV5-4	once	CASSLGVGTGGGTYGYTF
TRBV7-9	NA	CASSLGTGADTQYF
TRBV7-8	NA	CASSLTTGGSGLADTQYF
TRBV11-2	NA	CASSRTRTGDEQYF
TRBV7-9	NA	CASSLGGVLLDIQYF
TRBV5-6	few	CASSFRSHEQYF
TRBV11-3	NA	CASSSILAGVMNTEAFF
TRBV28	NA	CASATRRQEAFF